The 12 T cell receptor beta chains below all came from one sample that was sequenced in a study of OX40 agonist ivuxolimab in advanced cancers. Sequencing was performed with immunoSEQ multiplex PCR; in TCRdb, only in-frame clones are kept and a portion is missing. The sample consists of under 70,000 clones, approximately 81% of them appearing once. The sequencing here drew on CD4+ or CD8+ T cells sorted from blood, taken in a trial of the OX40 agonist ivuxolimab. The receptors shown here come from an adult with an advanced solid tumor such as melanoma, head and neck, liver or kidney cancer.

V and J are TRBV6-6 and TRBJ1-1; TRBD1 is a possible D gene (5 bases). In germline, CDR1 is MNHNY, CDR2 SVGAGI (reference sequence). The CDR3 has 14 residues. V was trimmed by 4 bases and J by 1 base, leaving 10 bases between them. CDR3 residues: CASSSVGGNTEAFF. The CDR3 DNA sequence: TGTGCCAGCAGTTCCGTGGGGGGGAACACTGAAGCTTTCTTT.

The chain employs TRBV5-1 and TRBJ2-2; TRBD1 agrees at 8 bases. The CDR3 totals 15 residues. From germline, CDR1 is SGHRS and CDR2 YFSETQ. V shed 0 bases and J 5 bases; nucleotides not matched to a gene: 3. CDR3 in DNA: TGCGCCAGCAGCTTGGACGACAGGGGAACCGGGGAGCTGTTTTTT. It encodes CASSLDDRGTGELFF.

The V gene is TRBV7-8, the J gene TRBJ2-7; 13 bases map to TRBD2. With V trimmed by 5 bases and J by 0 bases, 7 bases remained unmatched. The CDR3 extends over 17 amino acids. Germline V lookup: CDR1 SGHVS, CDR2 FQNEAQ. This chain's CDR3 is CASSTGLAGDLSYEQYF. In nucleotides, the CDR3 is TGTGCCAGCAGCACAGGACTAGCGGGAGACCTCTCCTACGAGCAGTACTTC.

The chain recombines TRBV21-1 with TRBJ1-2; the table's D call, TRBD1, has no DNA check behind it. TRBV21-1 is an annotated pseudogene. The CDR3 has 16 amino acids. This CDR3 is CASSKKWGTGGGGYTF. CDR3 nucleotides: TGTGCCAGCAGCAAAAAGTGGGGGACAGGGGGTGGAGGCTACACCTTC.

The chain couples TRBV7-8 to TRBJ2-2; 7 positions agree with TRBD1. Trimming cost V 2 bases and J 1 base; bases outside gene matches: 1. The CDR3 covers 15 residues. Germline V gene sequence: CDR1 SGHVS, CDR2 FQNEAQ. CDR3 DNA: TGTGCCAGCAGCTTAAGGGACAGGAACACCGGGGAGCTGTTTTTT. The encoded protein is CASSLRDRNTGELFF. The variable domain in full, completed from reference TRBV7-8 and TRBJ2-2, reads GAGVSQSPRYKVAKRGQDVALRCDPISGHVSLFWYQQALGQGPEFLTYFQNEAQLDKSGLPSDRFFAERPEGSVSTLKIQRTQQEDSAVYLCASSLRDRNTGELFFGEGSRLTVL.

For the CDR3, the DNA is TGTGCCAGCAGCTTACAAGTCCCGAATTCACCCCTCCACTTT. Translated: CASSLQVPNSPLHF. V is TRBV7-2 and J is TRBJ1-6; D unclear. The germline V and J ends were trimmed by 2 bases and 7 bases, with 9 bases remaining between them. Germline values: CDR1 SGHTA, CDR2 FQGNSA. CDR3 length: 14 residues.

The chain employs TRBV18 and TRBJ2-1, with D hard to call. The V end lost 1 base, the J end lost 10 bases, and 14 bases lay between the germline ends. The germline V gene encodes CDR1 KGHSH and CDR2 LQKENI. This CDR3 is 14 amino acids long. CDR3 nucleotide sequence: TGTGCCAGCTCACCACTTGAGGACCTCCGGGAGCAGTTCTTC. Protein: CASSPLEDLREQFF. Together with reference TRBV18 and TRBJ2-1, the CDR3 gives the full variable domain: NAGVMQNPRHLVRRRGQEARLRCSPMKGHSHVYWYRQLPEEGLKFMVYLQKENIIDESGMPKERFSAEFPKEGPSILRIQQVVRGDSAAYFCASSPLEDLREQFFGPGTRLTVL.

Only one count was recorded for this clone. The rearrangement uses TRBV28 and TRBJ1-2; no clear D. Trimming took 10 bases from V and 5 from J, leaving 17 bases between them. This CDR3 has 13 residues. The germline V gene has CDR1 MDHEN and CDR2 SYDVKM. The CDR3: CATETSQTYGYTF. For the CDR3, the DNA is TGTGCCACCGAGACCAGCCAGACGTATGGCTACACCTTC.

V is TRBV28 and J is TRBJ1-4; D is possibly TRBD1 (6 bases). Trimming removed 5 bases at V and 8 bases at J, with 9 bases between. CDR1 MDHEN and CDR2 SYDVKM come from the germline V gene. The CDR3 has 12 amino acids. The CDR3, as DNA: TGTGCCAGCAGTCAGGGGAGGGAAAAACTGTTTTTT. It encodes CASSQGREKLFF.

The J gene is TRBJ2-5, the V gene TRBV6-7; TRBD1 might be the D (5 bases). TRBV6-7 is known as an ORF, though its function is uncertain. This CDR3 spans 12 amino acids. V was pared by 8 bases and J by 2 bases, with 9 bases between. CDR3: CASLGRQETQYF. Here the CDR3 DNA reads TGTGCCAGCCTGGGGCGGCAAGAGACCCAGTACTTC.

The rearrangement uses TRBV18 and TRBJ2-5; the match to TRBD1 covers 7 bases. The CDR3 extends over 14 amino acids. CDR1 is KGHSH and CDR2 is LQKENI in the germline V gene. The junction had 6 bases not matched to a gene; V was cut back by 3 bases and J by 5 bases. The CDR3 DNA sequence: TGTGCCAGCTCACCGGGACAGCCCGGGGAGACCCAGTACTTC. Its translation is CASSPGQPGETQYF.

The chain joins TRBV7-3 to TRBJ2-1, with TRBD2 matching over 8 bases. CDR1 SGHTA and CDR2 FQGTGA come from the germline V gene. This CDR3 spans 15 amino acids. The junction had 6 bases not matched to a gene; V was cut back by 5 bases and J by 3 bases. In DNA, the CDR3 is TGTGCCAGCAGCCAGACGAGCGGGGGCTACAATGAGCAGTTCTTC. This sequence encodes CASSQTSGGYNEQFF.